Sequencing of this TCR beta chain was carried out in a study of T-cell reconstitution after alpha-beta-depleted transplantation in children. Using unique molecular identifiers, the investigators prepared the TCRbeta library. TCRdb reprocessed the PCR reads via MiXCR and lists one record per CDR3 protein. The repertoire holds some 350,000 distinct CDR3 sequences, with 10% to 13% as singletons. V shed 3 bases and J 6 bases; nucleotides not matched to a gene: 2. This CDR3 has 12 amino acids. Germline V gene data show CDR1 as KGHSH and CDR2 as LQKENI. The source was PBMCs from the stem cell graft donor, collected from the stem cell graft. This rearrangement joins TRBV18 to TRBJ2-7, with 7 bases identical to TRBD1. The origin of this receptor is a human donor who donated a stem cell graft to a child with acute lymphoblastic leukemia. The CDR3 spells CASSPDRAEQYF. For the CDR3, the DNA is TGTGCCAGCTCACCTGACAGGGCCGAGCAGTACTTC.